The present entry profiles one TCR beta chain with its context. What it binds is not known. The sample is drawn from a study of cytomegalovirus exposure and HLA in healthy donors. Study results and limitations: A later analysis by the authors found several of the most significant clusters apparently linked to common viral pathogens. There were fewer than 200 TCR beta chains listed as cytomegalovirus-associated.

V lost 2 bases, J lost 4 bases, and 15 bases lay in between. There are 15 residues in the CDR3. The V gene's germline CDR1 is SGHDT and CDR2 YYEEEE. The PCR used 60 Vbeta and 13 Jbeta primers. This table comes from immunoSEQ multiplex PCR, and its TCRdb copy is limited to in-frame clones, with some not included. The repertoire consists of roughly 150,000 clones, with roughly 79% occurring once and the leading ten covering around 1.7%. The receptor was isolated from a woman younger than 45 in good health and CMV-seronegative. The J gene is TRBJ1-2, the V gene TRBV5-6, with D possibly matching TRBD1 (6 bases). Input material: PBMCs. In DNA, the CDR3 is TGTGCCAGCAGCTTTCGGGGGGCCGGCGGCTATGGCTACACCTTC. Residues: CASSFRGAGGYGYTF.